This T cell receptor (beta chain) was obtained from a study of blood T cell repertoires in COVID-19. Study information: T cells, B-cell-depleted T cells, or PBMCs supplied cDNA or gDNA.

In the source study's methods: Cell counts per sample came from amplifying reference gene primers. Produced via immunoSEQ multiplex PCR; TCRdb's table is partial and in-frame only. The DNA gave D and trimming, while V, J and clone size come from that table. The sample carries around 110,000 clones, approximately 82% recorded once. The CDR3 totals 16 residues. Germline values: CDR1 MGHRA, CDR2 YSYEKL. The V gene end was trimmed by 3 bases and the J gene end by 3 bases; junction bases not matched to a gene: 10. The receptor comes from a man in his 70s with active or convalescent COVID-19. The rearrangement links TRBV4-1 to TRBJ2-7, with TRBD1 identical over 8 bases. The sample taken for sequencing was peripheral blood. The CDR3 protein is CASSQPPGGRDYEQYF. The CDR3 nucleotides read TGCGCCAGCAGCCAGCCCCCAGGGGGCAGGGACTACGAGCAGTACTTC.